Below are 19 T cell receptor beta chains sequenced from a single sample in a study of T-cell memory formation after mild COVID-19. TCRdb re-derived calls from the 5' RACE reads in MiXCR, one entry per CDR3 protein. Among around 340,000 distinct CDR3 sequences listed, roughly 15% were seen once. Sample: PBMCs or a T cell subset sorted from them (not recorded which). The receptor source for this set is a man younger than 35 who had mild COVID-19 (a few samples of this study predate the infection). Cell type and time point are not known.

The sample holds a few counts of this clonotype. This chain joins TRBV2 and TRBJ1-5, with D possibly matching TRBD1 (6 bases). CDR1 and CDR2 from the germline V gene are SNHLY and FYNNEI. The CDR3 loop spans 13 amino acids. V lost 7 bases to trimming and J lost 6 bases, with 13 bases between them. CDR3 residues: CASNAGAGQPQHF. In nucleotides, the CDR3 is TGTGCCAGCAACGCAGGGGCGGGTCAGCCCCAGCATTTT.

CDR3 region: CASSLNRAADTQYF. CDR3 DNA sequence: TGTGCCAGCAGCTTAAACAGGGCGGCAGATACGCAGTATTTT. The chain combines TRBV7-2 with TRBJ2-3; the D gene is possibly TRBD1 (6 bases). This CDR3 is 14 amino acids long. Trimming pared 2 bases from V and 4 bases from J, leaving 10 bases between. The germline gives CDR1 SGHTA, CDR2 FQGNSA.

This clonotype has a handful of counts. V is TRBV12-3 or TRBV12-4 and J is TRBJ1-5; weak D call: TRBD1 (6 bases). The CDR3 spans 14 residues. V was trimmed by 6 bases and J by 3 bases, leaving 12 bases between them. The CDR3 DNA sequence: TGTGCCAGCAGCCCACAGGGCTACAATCAGCCCCAGCATTTT. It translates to CASSPQGYNQPQHF.

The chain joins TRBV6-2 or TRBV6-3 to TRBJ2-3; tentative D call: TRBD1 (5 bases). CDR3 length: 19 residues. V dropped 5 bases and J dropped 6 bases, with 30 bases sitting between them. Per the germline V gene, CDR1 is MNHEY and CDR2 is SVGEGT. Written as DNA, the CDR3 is TGTGCCAGCAGTCCGAACTCAGCGCCAGGGTGGGCTCTTGCTGATACGCAGTATTTT. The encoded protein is CASSPNSAPGWALADTQYF.

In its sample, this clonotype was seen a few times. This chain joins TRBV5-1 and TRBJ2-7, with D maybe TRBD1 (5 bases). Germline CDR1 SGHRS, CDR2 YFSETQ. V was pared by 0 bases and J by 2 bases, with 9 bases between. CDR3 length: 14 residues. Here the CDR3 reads CASSLGQPPYEQYV. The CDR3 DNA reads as TGCGCCAGCAGCTTGGGACAGCCACCCTACGAGCAGTACGTC.

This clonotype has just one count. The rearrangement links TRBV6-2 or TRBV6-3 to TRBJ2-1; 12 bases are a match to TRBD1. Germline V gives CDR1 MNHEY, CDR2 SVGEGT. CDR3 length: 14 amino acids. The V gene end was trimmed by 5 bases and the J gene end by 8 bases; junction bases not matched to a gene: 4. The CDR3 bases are TGTGCCAGCAGTGGCGGGACAGGGGGCTATGAGCAGTTCTTC. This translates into CASSGGTGGYEQFF.

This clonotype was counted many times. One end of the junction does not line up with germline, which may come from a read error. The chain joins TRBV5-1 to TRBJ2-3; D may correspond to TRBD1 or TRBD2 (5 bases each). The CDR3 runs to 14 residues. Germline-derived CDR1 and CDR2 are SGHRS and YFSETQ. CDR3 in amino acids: CASSLGDSTDTQYF. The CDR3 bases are TGTGCCAGCAGCTTAGGGGACAGCACAGATACGCAGTATTTT.

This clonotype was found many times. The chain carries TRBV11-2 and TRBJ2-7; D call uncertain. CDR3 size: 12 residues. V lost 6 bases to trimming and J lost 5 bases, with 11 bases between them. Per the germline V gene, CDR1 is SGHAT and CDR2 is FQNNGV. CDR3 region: CASSLTLHEQYF. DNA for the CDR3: TGTGCCAGCAGTCTCACGCTACACGAGCAGTACTTC. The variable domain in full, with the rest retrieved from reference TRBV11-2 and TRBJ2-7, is EAGVAQSPRYKIIEKRQSVAFWCNPISGHATLYWYQQILGQGPKLLIQFQNNGVVDDSQLPKDRFSAERLKGVDSTLKIQPAKLEDSAVYLCASSLTLHEQYFGPGTRLTVT.

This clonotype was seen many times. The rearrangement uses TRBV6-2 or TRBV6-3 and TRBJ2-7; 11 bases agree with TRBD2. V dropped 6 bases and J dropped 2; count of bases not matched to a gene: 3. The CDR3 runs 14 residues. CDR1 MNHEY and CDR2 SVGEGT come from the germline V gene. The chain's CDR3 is CASRRGLAAYEQYF. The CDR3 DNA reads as TGTGCCAGCAGAAGGGGACTAGCGGCCTACGAGCAGTACTTC.

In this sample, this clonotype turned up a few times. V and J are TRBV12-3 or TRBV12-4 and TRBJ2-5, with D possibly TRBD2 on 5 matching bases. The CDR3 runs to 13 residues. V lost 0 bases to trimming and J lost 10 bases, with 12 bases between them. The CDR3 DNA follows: TGTGCCAGCAGTTTAGCCCCCTTCGGGAACCAGTACTTC. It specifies CASSLAPFGNQYF.

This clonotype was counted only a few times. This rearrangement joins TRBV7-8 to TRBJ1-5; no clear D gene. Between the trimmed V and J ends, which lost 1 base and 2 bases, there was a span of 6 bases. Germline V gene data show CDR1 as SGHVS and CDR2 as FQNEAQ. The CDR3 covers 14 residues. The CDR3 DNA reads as TGTGCCAGCAGCTTAGTGAACCGCAATCAGCCCCAGCATTTT. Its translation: CASSLVNRNQPQHF.

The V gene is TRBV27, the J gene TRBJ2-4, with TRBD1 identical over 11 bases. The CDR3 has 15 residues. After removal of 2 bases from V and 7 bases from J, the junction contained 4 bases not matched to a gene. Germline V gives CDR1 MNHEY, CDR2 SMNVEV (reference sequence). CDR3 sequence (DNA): TGTGCCAGCAGTTTACCGGGACAGGGGGTGAACATTCAGTACTTC. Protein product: CASSLPGQGVNIQYF.

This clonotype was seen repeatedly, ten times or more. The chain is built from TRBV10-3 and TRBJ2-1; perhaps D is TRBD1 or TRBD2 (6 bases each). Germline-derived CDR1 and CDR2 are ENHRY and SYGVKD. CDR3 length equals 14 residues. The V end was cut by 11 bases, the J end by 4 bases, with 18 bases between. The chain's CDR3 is CASTPGGQYNEQFF. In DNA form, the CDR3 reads TGTGCCTCAACCCCCGGGGGCCAGTACAATGAGCAGTTCTTC.

DNA for the CDR3: TGTGCCAGCAGCTTGGATCTCCACCAAGAGACCCAGTACTTC. Encoded protein: CASSLDLHQETQYF. The rearrangement joins TRBV5-4 to TRBJ2-5; D is ambiguous. The CDR3 has 14 residues. The germline CDR1 and CDR2 sequences are SGHNT and YYREEE (reference sequence). Between the trimmed V and J ends, which lost 0 bases and 0 bases, there was a span of 6 bases. Variable domain in full (rest from reference TRBV5-4 and TRBJ2-5): ETGVTQSPTHLIKTRGQQVTLRCSSQSGHNTVSWYQQALGQGPQFIFQYYREEENGRGNFPPRFSGLQFPNYSSELNVNALELDDSALYLCASSLDLHQETQYFGPGTRLLVL.

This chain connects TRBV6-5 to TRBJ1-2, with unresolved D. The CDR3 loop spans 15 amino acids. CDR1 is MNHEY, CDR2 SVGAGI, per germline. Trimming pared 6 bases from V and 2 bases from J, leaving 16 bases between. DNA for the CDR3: TGTGCCAGCAGCCCATCAAGTATCTCCAACTATGGCTACACCTTC. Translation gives CASSPSSISNYGYTF.

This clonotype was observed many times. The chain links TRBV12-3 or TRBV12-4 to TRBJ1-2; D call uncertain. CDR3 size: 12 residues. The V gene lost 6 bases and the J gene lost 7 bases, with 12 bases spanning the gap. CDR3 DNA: TGTGCCAGCAGCCATTTTCCCGGTGGCTACACCTTC. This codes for CASSHFPGGYTF.

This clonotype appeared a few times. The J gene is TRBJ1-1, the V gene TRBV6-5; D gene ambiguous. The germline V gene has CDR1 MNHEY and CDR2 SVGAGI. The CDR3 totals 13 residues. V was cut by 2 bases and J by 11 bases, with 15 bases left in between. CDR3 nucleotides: TGTGCCAGCAGTTACAGTCCGGGGTGGGTGGCTTTCTTT. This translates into CASSYSPGWVAFF.

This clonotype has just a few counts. The CDR3 DNA follows: TGTGCCAGCAGGGTGACAGGGTATAATGAAAAACTGTTTTTT. This translates into CASRVTGYNEKLFF. The chain employs TRBV12-3 or TRBV12-4 and TRBJ1-4, with 7 bases that match TRBD1. J lost 4 bases, V lost 6 bases, and 5 bases had no gene match. The CDR3 is 14 residues long.

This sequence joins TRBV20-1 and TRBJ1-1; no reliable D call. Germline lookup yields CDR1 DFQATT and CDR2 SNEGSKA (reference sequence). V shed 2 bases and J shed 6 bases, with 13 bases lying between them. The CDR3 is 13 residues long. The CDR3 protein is CSARTFDPPEAFF. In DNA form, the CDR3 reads TGCAGTGCTAGAACCTTCGATCCCCCTGAAGCTTTCTTT.